Following are 2 T cell receptor beta chains from one sample sequenced in a study of shared clonotypes between healthy human individuals. Libraries were prepared by immunoSEQ multiplex PCR; TCRdb keeps only in-frame clonotypes and omits some of them. The sample yields hundreds of thousands of clones, approximately 95% seen once. Terminally differentiated effector memory CD45RA+ cells were excluded by CCR7 positive selection of CD45RO-negative cells. Sequencing was done on a sample of naive CD8+ T cells sorted from blood. These receptors came from a woman in her 30s in good health.

V usage is TRBV27 and J usage is TRBJ2-7; D remains ambiguous. CDR1 is MNHEY, CDR2 SMNVEV, per germline (reference sequence). Trimming took 3 bases from V and 2 from J, leaving 11 bases between them. There are 14 residues in the CDR3. The CDR3 reads CASSFMVRPYEQYF. The DNA of the CDR3 is TGTGCCAGCAGTTTTATGGTTCGCCCCTACGAGCAGTACTTC.

This chain joins TRBV15 and TRBJ1-1, with a weak D call TRBD1 (5 bases). Trimming cost V 3 bases and J 0 bases, with 17 bases left between them. This CDR3 has 17 residues. Per the germline V gene, CDR1 is LNHNV and CDR2 is YYDKDF (reference sequence). The CDR3 region is CATSRGRGSLLNTEAFF. The CDR3 coding sequence is TGTGCCACCAGCAGGGGGCGAGGTAGTCTGTTGAACACTGAAGCTTTCTTT.